The 19 T cell receptor beta chains listed next were all sequenced from one sample in a study of control samples from healthy donors and cancer patients. Some clones are missing from TCRdb's copy, which holds only in-frame ones; the method was immunoSEQ multiplex PCR. The data contain approximately 170,000 clones, around 91% of them singletons. Sequencing was done on a sample of blood. The receptors shown here come from a woman between 25 and 40 years old in good health.

The chain combines TRBV19 with TRBJ1-5; 7 bases are shared with TRBD1. Germline CDR1 is LNHDA and CDR2 is SQIVND (reference sequence). The junction had 7 bases not matched to a gene; V was cut back by 7 bases and J by 1 base. CDR3 size: 15 residues. CDR3 sequence (DNA): TGTGCCAGTACCCCGGGACAGAGAAGCAATCAGCCCCAGCATTTT. Its translation is CASTPGQRSNQPQHF.

In this sample, this clone turned up a few times. The genes are TRBV7-8 and TRBJ1-5, with no clear D. The CDR3 is 14 amino acids. V shed 0 bases and J shed 2 bases, with 5 bases lying between them. Germline V gives CDR1 SGHVS, CDR2 FQNEAQ. CDR3 DNA sequence: TGTGCCAGCAGCTTAGCGGGCCGCAATCAGCCCCAGCATTTT. This sequence encodes CASSLAGRNQPQHF.

The chain carries TRBV19 and TRBJ2-6; no clear D gene. Germline CDR1 is LNHDA and CDR2 is SQIVND (reference sequence). Trimming stripped 8 bases from V and 0 bases from J, with 8 bases between. This CDR3 has 14 residues. Written as DNA, the CDR3 is TGTGCCAGTCTGGACCTCTCTGGGGCCAACGTCCTGACTTTC. Translating it yields CASLDLSGANVLTF.

This chain uses TRBV19 with TRBJ2-3; 8 nucleotides agree with TRBD1. Trimming at V came to 4 bases and at J to 6 bases, leaving 9 bases not matched to a gene. Germline V gives CDR1 LNHDA, CDR2 SQIVND (reference sequence). The CDR3 sequence is 15 residues long. CDR3 in amino acids: CASSRTGRLGDTQYF. Written as DNA, the CDR3 is TGTGCCAGTAGTAGGACAGGGAGATTGGGGGATACGCAGTATTTT.

The V and J genes are TRBV27 and TRBJ1-1; D is ambiguous. The V gene lost 3 bases and the J gene lost 1 base, with 9 bases spanning the gap. The CDR3 is 14 residues long. Germline V gene sequence: CDR1 MNHEY, CDR2 SMNVEV (reference sequence). This CDR3 is CASSFGRRNTEAFF. The DNA for the CDR3 is TGTGCCAGCAGTTTTGGCAGGAGGAACACTGAAGCTTTCTTT.

To note about this clone: The sample has other DNA sequences that encode this CDR3 too. V gene TRBV9 combines with J gene TRBJ2-7; the D is unclear. The germline CDR1 and CDR2 sequences are SGDLS and YYNGEE. Trimming cost V 0 bases and J 3 bases, with 4 bases left between them. This CDR3 has 12 amino acids. CDR3 DNA: TGTGCCAGCAGCGTAGATGGCTACGAGCAGTACTTC. It is translated as CASSVDGYEQYF.

The rearrangement uses TRBV5-4 and TRBJ1-1; D not certain. V was pared by 1 base and J by 2 bases, with 0 bases between. The germline V gene has CDR1 SGHNT and CDR2 YYREEE (reference sequence). CDR3 length: 11 residues. CDR3 region: CASSLNTEAFF. The CDR3 DNA sequence: TGTGCCAGCAGCTTGAACACTGAAGCTTTCTTT.

This chain connects TRBV4-1 to TRBJ2-7; a possible D gene is TRBD1 (6 bases). From germline, CDR1 is MGHRA and CDR2 YSYEKL. The CDR3 contains 15 residues. The V and J ends lost 0 bases and 4 bases respectively, with 13 bases between them. This CDR3 reads CASSQDWGTYYEQYF. The CDR3 DNA follows: TGCGCCAGCAGCCAAGATTGGGGGACATATTACGAGCAGTACTTC.

J is TRBJ1-1 and V is TRBV19; TRBD1 aligns across 8 bases. Trimming took 6 bases from V and 4 from J; bases not matched to a gene: 4. This CDR3 comprises 13 residues. Looked up from germline, CDR1 is LNHDA and CDR2 is SQIVND (reference sequence). The CDR3: CASRLTGGTEAFF. For the CDR3, the DNA is TGTGCCAGTAGACTTACAGGGGGCACTGAAGCTTTCTTT. Supplemented by reference TRBV19 and TRBJ1-1, the full variable domain reads DGGITQSPKYLFRKEGQNVTLSCEQNLNHDAMYWYRQDPGQGLRLIYYSQIVNDFQKGDIAEGYSVSREKKESFPLTVTSAQKNPTAFYLCASRLTGGTEAFFGQGTRLTVV.

V gene TRBV6-1 combines with J gene TRBJ2-7; 11 nucleotides line up with TRBD1. Germline lookup yields CDR1 MNHNS and CDR2 SASEGT. Unmatched junction bases numbered 2, after V lost 1 base and J lost 3 bases. This CDR3 has 15 amino acids. The CDR3 here is CASSEDGTGGYEQYF. CDR3 in DNA: TGTGCCAGCAGTGAAGACGGGACAGGGGGCTACGAGCAGTACTTC.

The chain couples TRBV18 to TRBJ1-1; 8 nucleotides line up with TRBD1. Per germline, CDR1 KGHSH and CDR2 LQKENI. The CDR3 is 14 residues long. The V segment lost 6 bases and the J segment 3 bases; nucleotides outside the gene matches: 6. DNA of the CDR3: TGTGCCAGCTCGCACGGACAGGGCGACACTGAAGCTTTCTTT. Its translation: CASSHGQGDTEAFF.

The rearrangement uses TRBV15 and TRBJ2-1, with TRBD2 matching over 9 bases. The CDR3 covers 15 residues. V dropped 4 bases and J dropped 9; count of bases not matched to a gene: 10. From germline, CDR1 is LNHNV and CDR2 YYDKDF (reference sequence). Here the CDR3 DNA reads TGTGCCACCAGCAATCGGCGGCGGGAGGGGAGTGAGCAGTTCTTC. Translated: CATSNRRREGSEQFF.

V usage is TRBV14 and J usage is TRBJ2-7; TRBD2 matches 9 bases. With V trimmed by 6 bases and J by 5 bases, 11 bases remained unmatched. The CDR3 has 15 amino acids. The germline CDR1 and CDR2 sequences are SGHDN and FVKESK. The CDR3 region has the DNA TGTGCCAGCAGTCACCAAGCGGGAGGTACCCACGAGCAGTACTTC. Translated: CASSHQAGGTHEQYF.

The V gene is TRBV4-2, the J gene TRBJ2-1; no definite D call. V lost 0 bases to trimming and J lost 4 bases, with 7 bases between them. Germline V CDR1 and CDR2: LGHNA, YNFKEQ. The CDR3 has 14 residues. CDR3 bases: TGTGCCAGCAGCCAAGAGAGGCTTTACAATGAGCAGTTCTTC. Its translation: CASSQERLYNEQFF.

The V call is TRBV6-9, the J call TRBJ2-7, with D uncertain. CDR3 length: 12 amino acids. The V gene lost 4 bases and the J gene lost 0 bases, with 4 bases spanning the gap. The V gene's germline CDR1 is MNHGY and CDR2 SVAAGI. CDR3 nucleotides: TGTGCCAGCAGTTCTAGCTCCTACGAGCAGTACTTC. It codes for CASSSSSYEQYF.

The chain links TRBV6-1 to TRBJ1-1; D gene ambiguous. There are 10 residues in the CDR3. V lost 2 bases and J lost 6, with 1 base in between. Germline loops: CDR1 MNHNS, CDR2 SASEGT. The CDR3 DNA reads TGTGCCAGCAGTGAACCTGAAGCTTTCTTT. Its protein is CASSEPEAFF.

This clone showed up just once. The gene calls are TRBV6-5 and TRBJ2-1; perhaps TRBD2 as D (6 bases). The CDR3 contains 16 residues. V was clipped by 4 bases and J by 0 bases, with 13 bases between them. CDR1 is MNHEY, CDR2 SVGAGI, per germline. CDR3 nucleotides: TGTGCCAGCAGTTCGGCCGGGACTTCCTCCTACAATGAGCAGTTCTTC. Protein sequence: CASSSAGTSSYNEQFF.

Only a few counts were recorded for this clone. In nucleotides, the CDR3 is TGTGCCAGCAGCTTAGTGGGGTCGGGGACTAGCGGCAATGAGCAGTTCTTC. Translating gives CASSLVGSGTSGNEQFF. The chain recombines TRBV7-6 with TRBJ2-1; 11 bases align to TRBD2. Unmatched junction bases numbered 8, after V lost 1 base and J lost 6 bases. This CDR3 is 17 amino acids long. Germline V gene data show CDR1 as SGHVS and CDR2 as FNYEAQ.

V and J are TRBV30 and TRBJ2-3, with no clear D. Between the trimmed V and J ends, which lost 0 bases and 4 bases, there was a span of 5 bases. The CDR3 extends over 12 amino acids. CDR1 GTSNPN and CDR2 SVGIG come from the germline V gene (reference sequence). The chain's CDR3 is CAWSVQPDTQYF. In nucleotides, the CDR3 is TGTGCCTGGAGTGTCCAACCAGATACGCAGTATTTT.